This T cell receptor (beta chain) was captured in a study of cytomegalovirus exposure and HLA in healthy donors. Study at large: When 398 donors were genotyped, roughly 80% of them were found to fall in the Caucasian-associated ancestry cluster.

Amplification used 60 Vbeta primers and 13 Jbeta primers. Original handling: Later reanalysis found 80 million or so unique TCR beta chains, some 10 million of them shared. Assay: immunoSEQ multiplex PCR; the TCRdb copy retains only in-frame clones and omits some. D and trimming were read from the DNA, whereas the V and J calls and clone size are those reported in that table. The sample includes about 98,000 clones, approximately 72% of them seen just once. The TCR sequence derives from a man aged 18 to 29 in good health and CMV-seropositive. The sample comprised PBMCs.

The CDR3 spells CASSHRTGVGTDTQYF. In DNA, the CDR3 is TGTGCCAGCAGCCACCGGACAGGGGTAGGCACAGATACGCAGTATTTT. The chain uses TRBV14 and TRBJ2-3; 9 nucleotides align to TRBD1. Germline-derived CDR1 and CDR2 are SGHDN and FVKESK. The CDR3 consists of 16 residues. The junction had 5 bases not matched to a gene; V was cut back by 3 bases and J by 1 base.